This T cell receptor beta chain was found in a study of blood T cell repertoires in COVID-19. Sequencing used immunoSEQ multiplex PCR; TCRdb keeps in-frame clones, though not all of them. The data hold some 200,000 clones, with roughly four fifths observed a single time. Trimming cost V 0 bases and J 0 bases, with 5 bases left between them. The CDR3 is 14 residues long. From germline, CDR1 is LNHDA and CDR2 SQIVND (reference sequence). This chain uses TRBV19 with TRBJ1-1; D remains unclear. The sequenced sample consisted of peripheral blood. The source of this sequence is a middle-aged woman with COVID-19, enrolled during active disease. The CDR3 region has the DNA TGTGCCAGTAGTATAGATCCGGTGAACACTGAAGCTTTCTTT. Amino acids: CASSIDPVNTEAFF.